This T cell receptor beta chain derives from a study of regulatory T cells in long-lasting Graves disease. Time point defined: newly diagnosed GD, antithyroid drugs for less than 3 months. Making the TCR library involved RNA that had been extracted from PBMCs. Remarks on this clonotype: A far larger clone is off by one base, so a read error is likely.

According to the study, TCR beta libraries were built with iRepertoire HTBI primers and CDR3-region Arm-PCR. One entry per CDR3 protein results from TCRdb running MiXCR on the multiplex PCR reads. The sample includes 250,000 to 300,000 distinct CDR3 sequences, 15% to 20% of them seen just once. These records were also assigned to another study, of T cells in Graves' hyperthyroidism and ophthalmopathy. This second study notes: Most clonotypes expanded in the thyroid (above 0.001) were also present in blood.

The material sequenced was peripheral blood mononuclear cells (PBMCs), taken at new diagnosis, from a patient treated with antithyroid drugs. The sequence derives from a woman in her twenties or thirties with Graves disease.

CDR3 sequence (DNA): TGTGCCAGCAGTTCCCACGCCGGCAATGAGCAGCTCTTC. Its protein product is CASSSHAGNEQLF. The V call is TRBV7-2, the J call TRBJ2-1, with no clear D. There are 13 residues in the CDR3. The germline gives CDR1 SGHTA, CDR2 FQGNSA.